The present T cell receptor beta chain was sequenced within a study of CD8 T cells in Susac syndrome. Study-wide results and caveats: Acknowledgment was made by the study that its TCR sequencing and HLA analysis involved a relatively small number of individuals.

Sequencing of TCR beta was carried out in blood CD8+ and CD4+ T cells. Isolation of CD8+ and CD4+ T cells was performed negatively, whereas enrichment of TEMRA cells was done by FACS. Reverse transcription used about 0.45 to 1 ug RNA and random hexamers. The method of amplification for TCR beta CDR3 was immunoSEQ multiplex PCR, covering 54 Vbeta and 13 Jbeta. TCRdb itself ran the immunoSEQ multiplex PCR reads through MiXCR, one entry per CDR3 protein. The sample lists about 120,000 distinct CDR3 sequences, about 93% occurring once. With regard to this clonotype: Antigen specificity is unknown.

CDR3 length: 14 amino acids. Trimming shortened V by 3 bases and J by 5 bases, and 8 bases separated the two germline ends. Germline assignment: CDR1 MNHEY and CDR2 SMNVEV (reference sequence). This receptor was identified in a human donor in good health. The sequencing sample was made of CD4+ T cells from PBMCs. V gene TRBV27 combines with J gene TRBJ1-6; no firm D call. CDR3 bases: TGTGCCAGCAGTTTCCGACGAGATAATTCACCCCTCCACTTT. Translation gives CASSFRRDNSPLHF.